These 27 T cell receptor beta chains were sequenced from one sample in a study of blood T cell repertoires in COVID-19. Clones were sequenced by immunoSEQ multiplex PCR, and TCRdb holds only the in-frame ones, with some missing. This sample has under 350,000 clones, with roughly 91% found just once. The sample comprised peripheral blood. These receptors all come from a man aged 35-49 years with acute or convalescent COVID-19.

This clone was detected once. The chain joins TRBV28 to TRBJ1-2, with D unresolved. V lost 6 bases and J 0 bases, leaving 5 bases between the germline ends. This CDR3 is built from 12 residues. CDR1 is MDHEN, CDR2 SYDVKM, per germline. The CDR3 region is CASRGANYGYTF. CDR3 nucleotides: TGTGCCAGCAGGGGAGCTAACTATGGCTACACCTTC.

This clone came up once. The gene calls are TRBV7-5 and TRBJ2-2; the table calls TRBD2, which could not be checked here. TRBV7-5 is a listed pseudogene. The CDR3 has 16 residues. CDR3 coding DNA: TGTGTCAGAAGCTTAGCGGAGGAGGGGAGCACCGGGGAGCTGTTTTTT. Encoded protein: CVRSLAEEGSTGELFF.

The chain joins TRBV7-9 to TRBJ2-3; 9 bases map to TRBD1. In germline, CDR1 is SEHNR, CDR2 FQNEAQ (reference sequence). V shed 5 bases and J 3 bases; nucleotides not matched to a gene: 6. The CDR3 spans 15 residues. The CDR3 region is CASSKTGGRTDTQYF. CDR3 DNA: TGTGCCAGCAGCAAAACAGGGGGCCGGACAGATACGCAGTATTTT.

The CDR3 sequence: CASTRDRGYSEAFF. In DNA form, the CDR3 reads TGCGCCAGCACTCGGGACAGGGGGTACTCTGAAGCTTTCTTT. The genes are TRBV4-1 and TRBJ1-1; TRBD1 matches at 11 bases. J gave up 6 bases and V 7 bases, and 7 bases lay outside the gene matches. The germline V gene encodes CDR1 MGHRA and CDR2 YSYEKL. The CDR3 contains 14 residues.

The rearrangement uses TRBV19 and TRBJ1-5, with 8 bases matching TRBD1. Germline CDR1 LNHDA, CDR2 SQIVND (reference sequence). Trimming took 5 bases from V and 7 from J; bases not matched to a gene: 4. This CDR3 region has 13 residues. The CDR3 DNA follows: TGTGCCAGTAGTTTGGACAGGGTACAGCCCCAGCATTTT. Translated, it gives CASSLDRVQPQHF.

The chain carries TRBV19 and TRBJ1-1; 8 positions agree with TRBD1. Trimming at V came to 7 bases and at J to 0 bases, leaving 4 bases not matched to a gene. Germline V CDR1 and CDR2: LNHDA, SQIVND (reference sequence). This CDR3 has 14 residues. The chain's CDR3 is CASNQGAMNTEAFF. CDR3 nucleotides: TGTGCCAGTAACCAGGGGGCTATGAACACTGAAGCTTTCTTT.

V usage is TRBV7-8 and J usage is TRBJ2-7, with a tentative D call TRBD2 (7 bases). CDR1 and CDR2 (germline): SGHVS, FQNEAQ. The ends were cut back, 8 bases at V and 2 bases at J, with 10 bases in the middle. The CDR3 is made up of 12 amino acids. The CDR3 loop reads CASGGDTYEQYF. Written as DNA, the CDR3 is TGTGCCAGCGGGGGGGACACCTACGAGCAGTACTTC.

The CDR3 region is CASSLTGGAGIETQYF. The DNA of the CDR3 is TGCGCCAGCAGCTTGACAGGGGGCGCGGGCATAGAGACCCAGTACTTC. The chain has TRBV5-1 and TRBJ2-5; 9 nucleotides align to TRBD1. Germline CDR1 reads SGHRS; CDR2 reads YFSETQ. V shed 1 base and J 4 bases; nucleotides not matched to a gene: 8. The CDR3 runs to 16 residues.

The chain combines TRBV5-1 with TRBJ2-5; 7 bases match TRBD2. The J segment lost 5 bases and the V segment lost 0 bases, leaving 4 bases of the junction unmatched. The CDR3 runs 14 residues. The germline CDR1 and CDR2 sequences are SGHRS and YFSETQ. The CDR3 is CASSLVGGKETQYF. CDR3 sequence (DNA): TGCGCCAGCAGCTTGGTGGGGGGGAAGGAGACCCAGTACTTC.

The V gene is TRBV19, the J gene TRBJ1-5, with TRBD1 identical over 9 bases. V dropped 3 bases and J dropped 7; count of bases not matched to a gene: 7. The CDR3 spans 15 residues. The germline CDR1 and CDR2 sequences are LNHDA and SQIVND (reference sequence). The CDR3 reads CASSMGDREGQPQHF. DNA of the CDR3: TGTGCCAGTAGTATGGGGGACAGGGAGGGACAGCCCCAGCATTTT.

V usage is TRBV3-1 (or the pseudogene TRBV3-2) and J usage is TRBJ1-5; D may be TRBD1 (5 bases). The CDR3 is made up of 15 amino acids. Germline V gene lookup returns CDR1 LGHDT and CDR2 YNNKEL (reference sequence). V was cut by 1 base and J by 7 bases, with 14 bases left in between. CDR3 in amino acids: CASSQVASRGQPQHF. In DNA, the CDR3 is TGTGCCAGCAGCCAAGTGGCCTCGCGGGGGCAGCCCCAGCATTTT.

The chain uses TRBV6-5 and TRBJ1-2; 9 nucleotides agree with TRBD1. Germline V gene data show CDR1 as MNHEY and CDR2 as SVGAGI. J lost 7 bases, V lost 7 bases, and 4 bases had no gene match. CDR3 size: 12 residues. In DNA form, the CDR3 reads TGTGCCAGCACCAGACAGGGGGGTGGCTACACCTTC. Protein: CASTRQGGGYTF.

V and J are TRBV12-3 or TRBV12-4 and TRBJ1-4; D call uncertain. The CDR3 is 12 residues long. Trimming removed 6 bases at V and 4 bases at J, with 6 bases between. Here the CDR3 reads CASRLYNEKLFF. CDR3 nucleotides: TGTGCCAGCAGACTGTATAATGAAAAACTGTTTTTT.

This clone was observed a single time. This sequence joins TRBV5-6 and TRBJ2-3; the match to TRBD2 covers 7 bases. CDR1 and CDR2 from the germline V gene are SGHDT and YYEEEE. The length of the CDR3 is 15 residues. V was clipped by 4 bases and J by 3 bases; unmatched bases: 8. This chain's CDR3 is CASSLKRGYTDTQYF. As DNA, the CDR3 is TGTGCCAGCAGCCTTAAGCGGGGATATACAGATACGCAGTATTTT.

This rearrangement joins TRBV11-2 to TRBJ1-2; D gene uncertain. CDR3 length equals 17 residues. Trimming pared 5 bases from V and 3 bases from J, leaving 22 bases between. CDR1 and CDR2 from the germline V gene are SGHAT and FQNNGV. CDR3 bases: TGTGCCAGCAGCCATTCTCTAGCGGACGGAGGACACTATGGCTACACCTTC. It encodes CASSHSLADGGHYGYTF.

The chain combines TRBV18 with TRBJ2-7, with D possibly matching TRBD2 (6 bases). With 1 base removed from V and 5 bases from J, the gap between germline ends came to 15 bases. Per the germline V gene, CDR1 is KGHSH and CDR2 is LQKENI. The CDR3 length is 15 residues. The CDR3, as DNA: TGTGCCAGCTCACCACGGGAGGTCAAAGGTGACGAGCAGTACTTC. This sequence encodes CASSPREVKGDEQYF.

The CDR3, as DNA: TGTGCCAGCACTGAACCCCAGGGGACAGGGGTTCAGCCCCAGCATTTT. It translates to CASTEPQGTGVQPQHF. The chain uses TRBV27 and TRBJ1-5; 10 bases are shared with TRBD1. Germline V gene data show CDR1 as MNHEY and CDR2 as SMNVEV (reference sequence). The V segment lost 7 bases and the J segment 6 bases; nucleotides outside the gene matches: 12. The CDR3 has 16 amino acids.

The chain employs TRBV5-5 and TRBJ1-1; D not resolved. Per germline, CDR1 SGHKS and CDR2 YYEKEE (reference sequence). Trimming shortened V by 4 bases and J by 4 bases, and 8 bases separated the two germline ends. The length of the CDR3 is 12 residues. CDR3 DNA: TGTGCCAGCAGCCTTCCCCCCACTGAAGCTTTCTTT. Residues: CASSLPPTEAFF.

The chain has TRBV25-1 and TRBJ2-1, with D possibly being TRBD1 (6 bases). The CDR3 covers 13 residues. Germline CDR1 reads MGHDK; CDR2 reads SYGVNS. Between the trimmed V and J ends, which lost 5 bases and 11 bases, there was a span of 16 bases. This CDR3 reads CASSYDPGAKQFF. CDR3 coding DNA: TGTGCCAGCAGTTACGACCCAGGGGCGAAGCAGTTCTTC. Complete variable domain (other parts from reference TRBV25-1 and TRBJ2-1): EADIYQTPRYLVIGTGKKITLECSQTMGHDKMYWYQQDPGMELHLIHYSYGVNSTEKGDLSSESTVSRIRTEHFPLTLESARPSHTSQYLCASSYDPGAKQFFGPGTRLTVL.

This clone was recorded a few times. This sequence joins TRBV4-2 and TRBJ1-1; TRBD1 might be the D (6 bases). Trimming shortened V by 1 base and J by 3 bases, and 18 bases separated the two germline ends. The CDR3 covers 17 residues. The germline V gene has CDR1 LGHNA and CDR2 YNFKEQ. CDR3 bases: TGTGCCAGCAGCCAAGTCAGGGGCACTGTTCGGGACACTGAAGCTTTCTTT. As protein: CASSQVRGTVRDTEAFF.

This clone has only one observation. The rearrangement links TRBV20-1 to TRBJ1-6; no definite D call. CDR1 and CDR2 (germline): DFQATT, SNEGSKA (reference sequence). This CDR3 has 9 residues. Trimming removed 5 bases from V and 12 bases from J, with 5 bases in between. Here the CDR3 reads CSAGQPLHF. The DNA for the CDR3 is TGCAGTGCTGGGCAACCCCTCCACTTT.

J is TRBJ1-1 and V is TRBV7-6, with 8 bases fitting TRBD1. Germline V gene data show CDR1 as SGHVS and CDR2 as FNYEAQ. V dropped 0 bases and J dropped 4; count of bases not matched to a gene: 10. The CDR3 runs 17 residues. As DNA, the CDR3 is TGTGCCAGCAGCTTAGCCATCGGACAGGGACCGAGCACTGAAGCTTTCTTT. Translation: CASSLAIGQGPSTEAFF.

The genes are TRBV7-6 and TRBJ2-7, with 8 bases fitting TRBD1. The CDR3 is made up of 16 amino acids. The V and J ends lost 5 bases and 0 bases, in that order; junction bases with no gene match: 9. The germline V gene has CDR1 SGHVS and CDR2 FNYEAQ. This chain's CDR3 is CASSQGATGGSYEQYF. For the CDR3, the DNA is TGTGCCAGCAGCCAAGGAGCAACAGGGGGCTCCTACGAGCAGTACTTC.

The chain has TRBV12-3 or TRBV12-4 and TRBJ1-2; no reliable D call. Trimming took 7 bases from V and 8 from J, leaving 14 bases between them. This CDR3 has 12 amino acids. The DNA of the CDR3 is TGTGCCAGCACCCCGGGGTTACCGGGCTACACCTTC. Amino acid sequence: CASTPGLPGYTF.

The rearrangement joins TRBV5-1 to TRBJ1-6; 7 bases fit TRBD1. CDR1 and CDR2 from the germline V gene are SGHRS and YFSETQ. Unmatched junction bases numbered 3, after V lost 2 bases and J lost 4 bases. The CDR3 consists of 15 residues. The CDR3 spells CASSLEGAYNSPLHF. The DNA for the CDR3 is TGCGCCAGCAGCTTAGAGGGGGCGTATAATTCACCCCTCCACTTT.

This clone was observed once. The rearrangement joins TRBV13 to TRBJ2-1; 7 nucleotides line up with TRBD2. Germline CDR1 PRHDT, CDR2 FYEKMQ (reference sequence). The ends lost 5 bases at V and 0 bases at J; junction bases unmatched: 16. This CDR3 has 19 amino acids. CDR3 region: CASSPSRVSGESSYNEQFF. CDR3 nucleotide sequence: TGTGCCAGCAGCCCTAGTCGGGTAAGCGGGGAAAGCTCCTACAATGAGCAGTTCTTC. The whole variable domain, filled in from reference TRBV13 and TRBJ2-1, reads AAGVIQSPRHLIKEKRETATLKCYPIPRHDTVYWYQQGPGQDPQFLISFYEKMQSDKGSIPDRFSAQQFSDYHSELNMSSLELGDSALYFCASSPSRVSGESSYNEQFFGPGTRLTVL.

The rearrangement uses TRBV6-6 and TRBJ1-6; weak D call: TRBD1 (5 bases). CDR1 is MNHNY, CDR2 SVGAGI, per germline (reference sequence). This CDR3 is built from 15 residues. Trimming took 2 bases from V and 13 from J, leaving 18 bases between them. CDR3 sequence (DNA): TGTGCCAGCAGTTACGACAGATCGATCGTCCGTCCCCTCCACTTT. Translation: CASSYDRSIVRPLHF.